Ten or more counts support the clone carrying this T cell receptor beta chain. Its antigen remains unidentified. Looked up from germline, CDR1 is MNHEY and CDR2 is SMNVEV (reference sequence). CDR3 length: 13 amino acids. The germline V and J ends were trimmed by 7 bases and 9 bases, with 13 bases remaining between them. cDNA libraries for TCR beta contained unique molecular identifiers. MiXCR, applied by TCRdb to the PCR reads, yields one record per CDR3 protein. The sample lists around 250,000 distinct CDR3 sequences, 36% occurring once. This entry belongs to a study of post-analysis software for immune sequencing data. Overall study context: Some patients lacked subtype; others had relapsing-remitting, secondary progressive or progressive-relapsing disease.

General study points: Five TRBV segments occurring more often in patients than controls included TRBV5-6, TRBV5-1 and TRBV20-1. Controls had significantly higher normalized Chao1 diversity than multiple sclerosis patients.

The sequence derives from a girl between 5 and 17 years old with multiple sclerosis. Sequencing input: blood. The V call is TRBV27, the J call TRBJ1-6, with D uncertain. The chain's CDR3 is CASNPGGFSPLHF. CDR3 bases: TGTGCCAGCAATCCGGGAGGTTTTTCACCCCTCCACTTT.